This TCR beta chain originates from a study of OX40 agonist ivuxolimab in advanced cancers. About the study: Six ivuxolimab dose levels, 0.01 to 10 mg/kg, were given intravenously every 2 weeks. Broader study findings: Some nonresponders additionally presented with little normalized T-cell clonal expansion. Blood T cells, both CD4+ and CD8+, expanded clonally by week 6 at 0.1 to 3.0 mg/kg.

Baseline, cycle 4 day 1, and cycle 7 day 1 were the blood sampling points. The germline V gene encodes CDR1 LNHDA and CDR2 SQIVND (reference sequence). The CDR3 covers 17 residues. Trimming cost V 5 bases and J 0 bases, with 18 bases left between them. A remark on this clone: The antigen is unknown.

Generated by immunoSEQ multiplex PCR, the TCRdb table keeps only in-frame clones and is missing some. The sample includes 74,000 or so clones, roughly 81% seen only once; the top ten take approximately 2%. This sequence originates from an adult with an advanced solid tumor such as melanoma, head and neck, liver or kidney cancer. The rearrangement uses TRBV19 and TRBJ2-3; D is possibly TRBD2 (6 bases). The sample consisted of CD4+ or CD8+ T cells sorted from blood, taken in a trial of the OX40 agonist ivuxolimab. The CDR3 nucleotides read TGTGCCAGTAGTCCCCTGAGTAGCGGAATCAGCACAGATACGCAGTATTTT. It specifies CASSPLSSGISTDTQYF.